This TCR beta chain was sequenced in a study of T cell repertoires in cytomegalovirus infection. The CDR3 loop spans 13 amino acids. Unmatched junction bases numbered 7, after V lost 5 bases and J lost 9 bases. Per germline, CDR1 SGHTA and CDR2 FQGNSA. This clonotype is medium-sized by share. Via MiXCR, TCRdb re-called the reads, giving one row per CDR3 protein. Among around 240,000 distinct CDR3 sequences listed, approximately 22% were seen once. Input material: CD8+ T cells from PBMCs. The chain has TRBV7-2 and TRBJ2-1; 7 bases are shared with TRBD2. The TCR comes from a human donor in good health (CMV status not recorded). Some clones in this sample may be carry-over from other donors' samples. CDR3 sequence: CASSPWGGGEQFF. In DNA form, the CDR3 reads TGTGCCAGCAGCCCGTGGGGGGGGGGTGAGCAGTTCTTC. Combining the CDR3 with reference TRBV7-2 and TRBJ2-1 gives the whole variable domain GAGVSQSPSNKVTEKGKDVELRCDPISGHTALYWYRQSLGQGLEFLIYFQGNSAPDKSGLPSDRFSAERTGGSVSTLTIQRTQQEDSAVYLCASSPWGGGEQFFGPGTRLTVL.